This T cell receptor (beta chain) came from a study of T cells in Graves' hyperthyroidism and ophthalmopathy. From RNA transcripts, TCR beta CDR3 regions were amplified. HTBI primers were the set used in a first-round RT-PCR of the TCR CDR3. TCRdb processed the multiplex PCR reads anew with MiXCR; each CDR3 protein has one entry. Of roughly 290,000 distinct CDR3 sequences in the sample, roughly 15% were seen once. The CDR3 extends over 16 amino acids. V lost 4 bases to trimming and J lost 2 bases, with 14 bases between them. Germline CDR1 MGHRA, CDR2 YSYEKL. This clonotype was picked up many times. Every diagnosis used clinical symptoms, serum thyroxine and TRAb, thyroid ultrasound and orbital computed tomography.

This chain connects TRBV4-1 to TRBJ2-2; either TRBD1 or TRBD2 may supply D (5 bases each). The sequenced sample consisted of blood. The source of this sequence is a woman aged 40 to 49 with Graves' hyperthyroidism. The CDR3 spells CASSPEGRVNTGELFF. CDR3 bases: TGCGCCAGCAGCCCAGAGGGCAGGGTTAACACCGGGGAGCTGTTTTTT.